This T cell receptor (beta chain) was retrieved from a study of blood T cell repertoires in COVID-19. Across the whole study: Material from acute and convalescent COVID-19 was sourced from the United States, Italy and Spain.

Original methodology: Using reference gene primer amplification, nucleated cell counts were estimated. TCRdb's copy holds only in-frame clones and misses some; the assay was immunoSEQ multiplex PCR. For V, J and clone size, that table is used; D and trimming come from the DNA. The table has 200,000 to 250,000 clones, 80% seen once; the top ten hold over 10%. The receptor's source is a human donor in a cohort sampled during active COVID-19. Sequenced sample: peripheral blood.

As DNA, the CDR3 is TGCAGTGCCACGGACAGCACTGAAGCTTTCTTT. Translating it yields CSATDSTEAFF. The rearrangement links TRBV20-1 to TRBJ1-1; possibly TRBD1 for D (6 bases). The CDR3 has 11 residues. The V and J ends lost 6 bases and 4 bases respectively, with 9 bases between them. Germline loops: CDR1 DFQATT, CDR2 SNEGSKA (reference sequence).